This T cell receptor beta chain stems from a study of T cell repertoires in cytomegalovirus infection. At the level of the study: Based on public TCR beta signatures, there were indications of CMV infection and of a matching HLA type. Points from the study as a whole: Cumulative frequency of public TCR beta families picked out carriers of CMV plus the relevant HLA.

For this clonotype: Its specificity is not known.

The CDR3 runs 16 residues. Trimming stripped 5 bases from V and 4 bases from J, with 18 bases between. TCRdb called the reads again in MiXCR, with one record for every CDR3 protein. The sample includes some 920,000 distinct CDR3 sequences, roughly 30% seen only once; the top ten take over 12%. The chain is built from TRBV12-3 or TRBV12-4 and TRBJ1-5; D ambiguous. The sequenced sample was cultured CD8+ T cells from PBMCs, obtained from culture after CMV antigen stimulation. This sequence was found in a human donor in good health (CMV status not recorded). Some clones in this sample may be carry-over from other donors' samples. The DNA for the CDR3 is TGTGCCAGCAGTCCACCGAGAGAGGGCCTGAATCAGCCCCAGCATTTT. Its protein product is CASSPPREGLNQPQHF.